This TCR beta chain is drawn from a study of neurological immune-mediated disorders. From 15-18 subjects, each sequencing run yielded over 160 million TCR-beta sequences. TCRdb processed the 5' RACE reads anew with MiXCR; each CDR3 protein has one entry. This table holds 60,000 to 85,000 distinct CDR3 sequences, 5% to 5.5% found once. This clonotype was observed a handful of times. The V gene lost 6 bases and the J gene lost 0 bases, with 9 bases spanning the gap. This CDR3 is 14 amino acids long. This rearrangement joins TRBV12-3 or TRBV12-4 to TRBJ2-4; D ambiguous. Sequenced material: PBMCs. The TCR originated in a woman in her thirties with multiple sclerosis. CDR3: CASRRSLAKNIQYF. The CDR3 bases are TGTGCCAGCAGACGAAGTCTAGCCAAAAACATTCAGTACTTC.